This T cell receptor (beta chain) was retrieved from a study of T cell responses to AZD1222 COVID-19 vaccine. The protocol was immunoSEQ multiplex PCR, while the TCRdb copy is restricted to in-frame clones and leaves out a portion. This sample has roughly 60,000 clones, with roughly 88% found just once. The CDR3 consists of 13 residues. Deletions cut 4 bases from V and 5 bases from J, with 11 bases between. Germline V gene sequence: CDR1 SGHNT, CDR2 YENEEA. V is TRBV11-3 and J is TRBJ1-1, with unresolved D. The sample in question was peripheral blood, obtained on day 0 of AZD1222 vaccination. This receptor was identified in an adult in good health. The CDR3 spells CASSSRPKTEAFF. The CDR3, as DNA: TGTGCCAGCAGCTCCCGACCTAAAACTGAAGCTTTCTTT. The full variable domain, rest sourced from reference TRBV11-3 and TRBJ1-1, is EAGVVQSPRYKIIEKKQPVAFWCNPISGHNTLYWYLQNLGQGPELLIRYENEEAVDDSQLPKDRFSAERLKGVDSTLKIQPAELGDSAVYLCASSSRPKTEAFFGQGTRLTVV.